This record concerns one TCR beta chain sequence. These data come from a study of cytomegalovirus exposure and HLA in healthy donors. Study at large: In terms of ancestry, the Caucasian-associated cluster contained roughly 80% of the roughly 360 genotyped donors.

Germline loops: CDR1 MNHNY, CDR2 SVGAGI (reference sequence). Trimming pared 5 bases from V and 4 bases from J, leaving 11 bases between. The CDR3 spans 14 residues. The PCR had 60 Vbeta and 13 Jbeta primers. Profiling relied on immunoSEQ multiplex PCR, and the TCRdb table lists in-frame clones only, not all of them. This table lists roughly 120,000 clones. Sequences were obtained from PBMCs. This chain links TRBV6-6 with TRBJ1-4; D gene ambiguous. This clonotype was obtained from a man aged 18 to 30 in good health and CMV-seronegative. DNA for the CDR3: TGTGCCAGCAGTCCGGACTTAATTAATGAAAAACTGTTTTTT. Translation gives CASSPDLINEKLFF.